This is a list of T cell receptor beta chains from one sample in a study of neurological immune-mediated disorders. A single record per CDR3 protein comes from TCRdb applying MiXCR to the 5' RACE reads. The sample lists roughly 36,000 distinct CDR3 sequences, 3.2% seen once, with around 8% in the top ten. The sample was PBMCs. These receptors were taken from a woman in her fifties or sixties with multiple sclerosis. The CDR3 runs from the conserved cysteine through the conserved F or W. D genes are given only for firm matches. Not every row has a clone size; where given, it reads once, few, many or a size class.

CDR3 length: 18
clone size: many
D gene: .
V gene: TRBV6-5
J gene: TRBJ1-6
CDR3 protein: CASAGPRDQGLPNSPLHF
CDR3 DNA: TGTGCCAGCGCAGGGCCTCGGGATCAGGGTCTCCCTAATTCACCCCTCCACTTT

CDR3 length: 14
clone size: many
D gene: .
V gene: TRBV12-3/TRBV12-4
J gene: TRBJ2-7
CDR3 protein: CASSFSTGAYEQYF
CDR3 DNA: TGTGCCAGCAGTTTTTCTACAGGAGCCTACGAGCAGTACTTC

CDR3 length: 14
clone size: .
D gene: TRBD1
V gene: TRBV7-9
J gene: TRBJ1-1
CDR3 protein: CASSLTGANTEAFF
CDR3 DNA: TGTGCCAGCAGCTTGACAGGGGCCAACACTGAAGCTTTCTTT

CDR3 length: 14
clone size: many
D gene: .
V gene: TRBV10-3
J gene: TRBJ2-5
CDR3 protein: CAISAGPGEETQYF
CDR3 DNA: TGTGCCATCAGCGCAGGACCAGGAGAAGAGACCCAGTACTTC

CDR3 length: 13
clone size: few
D gene: .
V gene: TRBV7-2
J gene: TRBJ2-1
CDR3 protein: CASEARLRNEQFF
CDR3 DNA: TGTGCCAGCGAGGCACGACTAAGGAATGAGCAGTTCTTC

CDR3 length: 15
clone size: many
D gene: TRBD1
V gene: TRBV6-5
J gene: TRBJ2-1
CDR3 protein: CASSFRQGYRNEQFF
CDR3 DNA: TGTGCCAGCAGCTTCCGACAGGGATATAGGAATGAGCAGTTCTTC

CDR3 length: 14
clone size: many
D gene: .
V gene: TRBV11-2
J gene: TRBJ1-1
CDR3 protein: CASSLRALGVEAFF
CDR3 DNA: TGTGCCAGCAGCTTGAGGGCTCTAGGGGTGGAAGCTTTCTTT

CDR3 length: 15
clone size: many
D gene: TRBD2
V gene: TRBV18
J gene: TRBJ2-2
CDR3 protein: CASSRGGSNTGELFF
CDR3 DNA: TGTGCCAGCTCACGCGGGGGATCGAACACCGGGGAGCTGTTTTTT

CDR3 length: 14
clone size: medium-sized
D gene: TRBD1
V gene: TRBV10-3
J gene: TRBJ1-2
CDR3 protein: CAIRDRGPDYGYTF
CDR3 DNA: TGTGCCATCAGGGACAGGGGCCCAGACTATGGCTACACCTTC

CDR3 length: 14
clone size: many
D gene: TRBD1
V gene: TRBV20-1
J gene: TRBJ2-3
CDR3 protein: CSAPGTGDSDTQYF
CDR3 DNA: TGCAGTGCCCCCGGGACAGGGGACTCAGATACGCAGTATTTT

CDR3 length: 14
clone size: many
D gene: TRBD1
V gene: TRBV15
J gene: TRBJ1-3
CDR3 protein: CATSRDRGRNTIYF
CDR3 DNA: TGTGCCACCAGCAGAGATAGGGGGCGAAACACCATATATTTT

CDR3 length: 12
clone size: many
D gene: .
V gene: TRBV12-3/TRBV12-4
J gene: TRBJ2-7
CDR3 protein: CASKQSTYEQYF
CDR3 DNA: TGTGCCAGCAAACAAAGTACCTACGAGCAGTACTTC

CDR3 length: 15
clone size: many
D gene: TRBD2
V gene: TRBV4-1
J gene: TRBJ2-5
CDR3 protein: CASSQKAGGQETQYF
CDR3 DNA: TGCGCCAGCAGCCAAAAGGCGGGGGGGCAGGAGACCCAGTACTTC

CDR3 length: 14
clone size: many
D gene: .
V gene: TRBV7-9
J gene: TRBJ2-4
CDR3 protein: CASSLAGGGNIQYF
CDR3 DNA: TGTGCCAGCAGCTTAGCGGGGGGAGGAAACATTCAGTACTTC

CDR3 length: 14
clone size: many
D gene: .
V gene: TRBV5-1
J gene: TRBJ2-5
CDR3 protein: CASSLTGVGETQYF
CDR3 DNA: TGCGCCAGCAGCTTGACGGGGGTAGGGGAGACCCAGTACTTC

CDR3 length: 13
clone size: large
D gene: .
V gene: TRBV29-1
J gene: TRBJ1-2
CDR3 protein: CSVDREGNYGYTF
CDR3 DNA: TGCAGCGTTGACAGGGAAGGTAACTATGGCTACACCTTC

CDR3 length: 14
clone size: many
D gene: TRBD1
V gene: TRBV20-1
J gene: TRBJ1-2
CDR3 protein: CSAREGTGNYGYTF
CDR3 DNA: TGCAGTGCTAGAGAAGGGACAGGGAACTATGGCTACACCTTC

CDR3 length: 14
clone size: many
D gene: .
V gene: TRBV10-3
J gene: TRBJ1-4
CDR3 protein: CAIRSARAGEKLFF
CDR3 DNA: TGTGCCATCAGGAGCGCGCGGGCCGGGGAAAAACTGTTTTTT

CDR3 length: 15
clone size: many
D gene: TRBD2
V gene: TRBV12-3/TRBV12-4
J gene: TRBJ2-1
CDR3 protein: CASSTSGGADNEQFF
CDR3 DNA: TGTGCCAGCAGTACTAGCGGGGGGGCGGATAATGAGCAGTTCTTC

CDR3 length: 16
clone size: many
D gene: TRBD1
V gene: TRBV10-3
J gene: TRBJ2-3
CDR3 protein: CAISDPGQGARDTQYF
CDR3 DNA: TGTGCCATCAGCGACCCGGGACAGGGGGCAAGAGATACGCAGTATTTT

CDR3 length: 11
clone size: many
D gene: .
V gene: TRBV7-2
J gene: TRBJ2-7
CDR3 protein: CASTGSYEQYF
CDR3 DNA: TGTGCCAGCACGGGGTCCTACGAGCAGTACTTC

CDR3 length: 13
clone size: many
D gene: .
V gene: TRBV20-1
J gene: TRBJ2-7
CDR3 protein: CSADWTGEGEQYF
CDR3 DNA: TGCAGTGCTGACTGGACGGGGGAAGGCGAGCAGTACTTC

CDR3 length: 14
clone size: many
D gene: .
V gene: TRBV5-1
J gene: TRBJ2-7
CDR3 protein: CASSLLSGAYEQYF
CDR3 DNA: TGCGCCAGCAGCTTGTTATCAGGGGCCTACGAGCAGTACTTC

CDR3 length: 12
clone size: many
D gene: .
V gene: TRBV27
J gene: TRBJ2-2
CDR3 protein: CASRPNTGELFF
CDR3 DNA: TGTGCCAGCAGGCCGAACACCGGGGAGCTGTTTTTT

CDR3 length: 14
clone size: many
D gene: .
V gene: TRBV20-1
J gene: TRBJ1-2
CDR3 protein: CSAMATGSRVGYTF
CDR3 DNA: TGCAGTGCTATGGCAACAGGGAGTAGAGTCGGCTACACCTTC

CDR3 length: 15
clone size: medium-sized
D gene: TRBD2
V gene: TRBV9
J gene: TRBJ2-3
CDR3 protein: CASSVSGGSTDTQYF
CDR3 DNA: TGTGCCAGCAGCGTCAGCGGGGGCAGCACAGATACGCAGTATTTT

CDR3 length: 15
clone size: many
D gene: TRBD1
V gene: TRBV3-1
J gene: TRBJ2-2
CDR3 protein: CASSQMTGSTGELFF
CDR3 DNA: TGTGCCAGCAGCCAAATGACAGGGAGCACCGGGGAGCTGTTTTTT

CDR3 length: 12
clone size: many
D gene: .
V gene: TRBV20-1
J gene: TRBJ2-7
CDR3 protein: CSAPTGPEGQYF
CDR3 DNA: TGCAGTGCCCCTACAGGCCCAGAGGGGCAGTACTTC

CDR3 length: 14
clone size: many
D gene: .
V gene: TRBV2
J gene: TRBJ2-2
CDR3 protein: CASRGDLDTGELFF
CDR3 DNA: TGTGCCAGCAGGGGGGACCTAGACACCGGGGAGCTGTTTTTT

CDR3 length: 16
clone size: few
D gene: .
V gene: TRBV15
J gene: TRBJ2-1
CDR3 protein: CVTSKRGGGFGNEQFF
CDR3 DNA: TGTGTCACCAGCAAAAGGGGAGGGGGCTTCGGCAATGAGCAGTTCTTC

CDR3 length: 13
clone size: many
D gene: .
V gene: TRBV7-2
J gene: TRBJ2-7
CDR3 protein: CASSSGPSYEQYF
CDR3 DNA: TGTGCCAGCAGCTCGGGACCCTCCTACGAGCAGTACTTC

CDR3 length: 13
clone size: many
D gene: .
V gene: TRBV5-6
J gene: TRBJ2-7
CDR3 protein: CASSFTVSYEQYF
CDR3 DNA: TGTGCCAGCAGTTTTACAGTCTCCTACGAGCAGTACTTC

CDR3 length: 11
clone size: many
D gene: .
V gene: TRBV5-6
J gene: TRBJ1-1
CDR3 protein: CASSLRAEAFF
CDR3 DNA: TGTGCCAGCAGCTTGAGGGCAGAAGCTTTCTTT

CDR3 length: 17
clone size: few
D gene: .
V gene: TRBV11-3
J gene: TRBJ2-2
CDR3 protein: CASSLGRDSPGTGELFF
CDR3 DNA: TGTGCCAGCAGCTTAGGGAGGGACAGCCCGGGCACCGGGGAGCTGTTTTTT

CDR3 length: 23
clone size: many
D gene: TRBD2
V gene: TRBV5-1
J gene: TRBJ2-6
CDR3 protein: CASSLWDRAETSGGRSGANVLTF
CDR3 DNA: TGCGCCAGCAGCTTGTGGGACAGGGCTGAGACTAGCGGGGGCCGCTCTGGGGCCAACGTCCTGACTTTC

CDR3 length: 15
clone size: many
D gene: .
V gene: TRBV15
J gene: TRBJ2-1
CDR3 protein: CATSSRPGLVNEQFF
CDR3 DNA: TGTGCCACCAGCTCACGTCCGGGACTTGTCAATGAGCAGTTCTTC

CDR3 length: 13
clone size: .
D gene: .
V gene: TRBV5-5
J gene: TRBJ2-1
CDR3 protein: CASSLNPNNEQFF
CDR3 DNA: TGTGCCAGCAGCTTGAACCCCAACAATGAGCAGTTCTTC

CDR3 length: 15
clone size: many
D gene: .
V gene: TRBV7-9
J gene: TRBJ1-1
CDR3 protein: CASTTPATLNTEAFF
CDR3 DNA: TGTGCCAGCACCACCCCAGCGACGCTGAACACTGAAGCTTTCTTT

CDR3 length: 16
clone size: many
D gene: TRBD2
V gene: TRBV7-9
J gene: TRBJ2-1
CDR3 protein: CASSPGSGGAGNEQFF
CDR3 DNA: TGTGCCAGCAGCCCTGGAAGCGGGGGGGCGGGCAATGAGCAGTTCTTC

CDR3 length: 15
clone size: many
D gene: TRBD1
V gene: TRBV18
J gene: TRBJ2-1
CDR3 protein: CASSPQRPRGHEQFF
CDR3 DNA: TGTGCCAGCTCGCCACAACGTCCTAGGGGGCATGAGCAGTTCTTC

CDR3 length: 15
clone size: many
D gene: .
V gene: TRBV9
J gene: TRBJ2-3
CDR3 protein: CASSREATSTDTQYF
CDR3 DNA: TGTGCCAGCAGCCGTGAAGCAACTAGCACAGATACGCAGTATTTT

CDR3 length: 14
clone size: many
D gene: .
V gene: TRBV5-4
J gene: TRBJ1-1
CDR3 protein: CASSPVGRYTEAFF
CDR3 DNA: TGTGCCAGCAGCCCGGTTGGTCGTTACACTGAAGCTTTCTTT

CDR3 length: 20
clone size: many
D gene: TRBD1
V gene: TRBV5-1
J gene: TRBJ1-4
CDR3 protein: CASSFILDRASLLGGEKLFF
CDR3 DNA: TGCGCCAGCAGCTTCATACTAGACAGGGCTTCGTTGCTAGGTGGTGAAAAACTGTTTTTT

CDR3 length: 14
clone size: many
D gene: .
V gene: TRBV12-3/TRBV12-4
J gene: TRBJ1-1
CDR3 protein: CASSLGAENTEAFF
CDR3 DNA: TGTGCCAGCAGTTTGGGAGCGGAGAACACTGAAGCTTTCTTT